The clone carrying this TCR beta chain was found once. Residents of approximately 25 US areas, aged about 18 to 89 years, made up the participants. Clinical history as reported by participants underpinned cohort assignment. This entry belongs to a study of blood T cell repertoires in COVID-19. Looking at the study overall: Samples of COVID-19 (acute and convalescent) were obtained from the United States, Italy and Spain.

Assay used: immunoSEQ multiplex PCR; TCRdb lists only in-frame clones, some missing. The sample yields 250,000 to 350,000 clones, around 91% seen once. The clonotype was recovered from a woman aged 18-29 years with acute COVID-19. Source material: PBMCs or T cells enriched from blood (not recorded which).

The CDR3 protein is CSATDTGGKRYEQYF. CDR3 coding DNA: TGCAGTGCTACTGATACAGGGGGCAAACGGTACGAGCAGTACTTC. This chain uses TRBV20-1 with TRBJ2-7, with TRBD1 identical over 9 bases. V lost 4 bases to trimming and J lost 4 bases; unmatched junction nucleotides: 11. CDR3 length equals 15 residues. Germline V gene lookup returns CDR1 DFQATT and CDR2 SNEGSKA (reference sequence).